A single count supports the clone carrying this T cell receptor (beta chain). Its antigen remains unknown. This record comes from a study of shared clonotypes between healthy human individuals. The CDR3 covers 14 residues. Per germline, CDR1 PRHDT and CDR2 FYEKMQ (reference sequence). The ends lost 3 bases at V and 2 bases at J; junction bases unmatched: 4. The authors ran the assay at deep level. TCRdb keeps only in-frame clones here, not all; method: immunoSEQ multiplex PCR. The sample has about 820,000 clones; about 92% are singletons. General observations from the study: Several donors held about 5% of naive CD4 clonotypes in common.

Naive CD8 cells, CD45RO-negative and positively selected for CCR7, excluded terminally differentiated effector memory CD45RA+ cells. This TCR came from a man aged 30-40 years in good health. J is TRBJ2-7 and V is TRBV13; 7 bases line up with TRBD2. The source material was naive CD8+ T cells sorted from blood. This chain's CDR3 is CASSFGGSAYEQYF. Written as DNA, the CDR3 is TGTGCCAGCAGCTTCGGCGGGAGCGCCTACGAGCAGTACTTC.